Shown below are 16 T cell receptor beta chains from a single sample sequenced in a study of T cell responses to AZD1222 COVID-19 vaccine. The assay was immunoSEQ multiplex PCR, and TCRdb's table has in-frame clones only and misses some. The data hold roughly 100,000 clones, with 80% to 90% observed a single time. Here the sequenced sample was peripheral blood, taken on day 0 of AZD1222 vaccination. Source of these receptors: an adult in good health.

The chain recombines TRBV9 with TRBJ1-5, with a tentative D call TRBD1 (5 bases). This CDR3 has 14 residues. The germline V gene encodes CDR1 SGDLS and CDR2 YYNGEE. V shed 3 bases and J shed 1 base, with 8 bases lying between them. The DNA for the CDR3 is TGTGCCAGCAGCGACCGGGACAGCAATCAGCCCCAGCATTTT. This sequence encodes CASSDRDSNQPQHF.

This sequence joins TRBV28 and TRBJ1-1, with 10 bases fitting TRBD1. Germline V lookup: CDR1 MDHEN, CDR2 SYDVKM. The CDR3 spans 14 residues. V gave up 7 bases and J gave up 4 bases; unmatched junction bases: 6. CDR3 sequence: CASTSDRGTTEAFF. CDR3 coding DNA: TGTGCCAGCACCTCGGACAGGGGGACCACTGAAGCTTTCTTT.

The chain is built from TRBV5-1 and TRBJ1-1; unclear D gene. CDR3 length: 11 amino acids. Germline CDR1 is SGHRS and CDR2 is YFSETQ. V was clipped by 6 bases and J by 1 base, with 4 bases between them. CDR3 amino acids: CASMENTEAFF. CDR3 bases: TGCGCCAGCATGGAGAACACTGAAGCTTTCTTT.

V usage is TRBV3-1 (or the pseudogene TRBV3-2) and J usage is TRBJ2-3, with 10 positions matching TRBD1. J gave up 5 bases and V 0 bases, and 5 bases lay outside the gene matches. The CDR3 has 16 amino acids. CDR1 is LGHDT and CDR2 is YNNKEL in the germline V gene (reference sequence). Written as DNA, the CDR3 is TGTGCCAGCAGCCAAGAGGTAGGGACAGGGGAAGATACGCAGTATTTT. This translates into CASSQEVGTGEDTQYF.

This clone came up once. This chain links TRBV7-6 with TRBJ2-2; possible D gene TRBD1, 6 bases. V lost 6 bases to trimming and J lost 5 bases, with 13 bases between them. The CDR3 is made up of 14 amino acids. CDR1 is SGHVS, CDR2 FNYEAQ, per germline. The CDR3 is CASRIWGQTGELFF. In DNA, the CDR3 is TGTGCCAGCAGGATTTGGGGGCAGACCGGGGAGCTGTTTTTT.

This clone was seen just once. For the CDR3, the DNA is TGTGCCAGCAGTCGACAGGGGGGAAATCAGCCCCAGCATTTT. Protein product: CASSRQGGNQPQHF. V gene TRBV28 combines with J gene TRBJ1-5; 9 bases align to TRBD1. CDR3 length equals 14 residues. With V trimmed by 5 bases and J by 4 bases, 3 bases remained unmatched. Per the germline V gene, CDR1 is MDHEN and CDR2 is SYDVKM.

The chain links TRBV24-1 to TRBJ2-2, with TRBD1 matching 9 bases. Germline assignment: CDR1 KGHDR and CDR2 SFDVKD. Trimming cost V 4 bases and J 0 bases; bases outside gene matches: 8. This CDR3 spans 18 amino acids. Written as DNA, the CDR3 is TGTGCCACCAGTGAAGTTCCGGGACAGGGCTCGAACACCGGGGAGCTGTTTTTT. It translates to CATSEVPGQGSNTGELFF.

The V call is TRBV7-8, the J call TRBJ2-7, with TRBD1 matching 8 bases. This CDR3 has 15 residues. Germline values: CDR1 SGHVS, CDR2 FQNEAQ. V lost 5 bases to trimming and J lost 7 bases; unmatched junction nucleotides: 13. The CDR3: CASSAQGQVLGEQYF. CDR3 bases: TGTGCCAGCAGCGCACAGGGACAGGTTCTTGGGGAGCAGTACTTC.

This rearrangement joins TRBV19 to TRBJ1-6; D gene unclear. Deletions cut 7 bases from V and 7 bases from J, with 20 bases between. The germline V gene encodes CDR1 LNHDA and CDR2 SQIVND (reference sequence). This CDR3 is built from 16 residues. This chain's CDR3 is CASKVSGKGENSPLHF. CDR3 in DNA: TGTGCCAGTAAGGTGTCCGGAAAAGGTGAAAATTCACCCCTCCACTTT.

The V call is TRBV21-1, the J call TRBJ1-3; the tabulated D call, TRBD1, remains unverified against the DNA. TRBV21-1 is recorded as a pseudogene. The CDR3 runs 20 residues. The CDR3, as DNA: TGTGCCAGCAGCAGACCGGACAGGGAGGCATTCTTCCTCTCTGGAAACACCATATATTTT. This encodes CASSRPDREAFFLSGNTIYF.

The chain couples TRBV7-2 to TRBJ2-5; 8 nucleotides align to TRBD2. The germline CDR1 and CDR2 sequences are SGHTA and FQGNSA. This CDR3 spans 13 amino acids. Germline trimming cut 5 bases from V and 5 bases from J; bases unmatched to any gene: 4. This chain's CDR3 is CASSQSGGETQYF. CDR3 DNA: TGTGCCAGCAGCCAAAGCGGGGGTGAGACCCAGTACTTC.

The chain couples TRBV6-4 to TRBJ1-1, with D unclear. Germline assignment: CDR1 MRHNA and CDR2 SNTAGT. Trimming took 2 bases from V and 1 from J, leaving 5 bases between them. The CDR3 runs to 13 residues. Here the CDR3 reads CASSDRANTEAFF. CDR3 nucleotides: TGTGCCAGCAGTGACAGGGCGAACACTGAAGCTTTCTTT.

This rearrangement joins TRBV5-1 to TRBJ2-3; D could derive from TRBD1 or TRBD2 (6 bases each). Trimming removed 8 bases from V and 2 bases from J, with 21 bases in between. The CDR3 is made up of 16 amino acids. The germline V gene encodes CDR1 SGHRS and CDR2 YFSETQ. In DNA form, the CDR3 reads TGCGCCAGTAGTCCCTGGAGGGGGACCGACACAGATACGCAGTATTTT. Translation: CASSPWRGTDTDTQYF.

This chain links TRBV4-3 with TRBJ2-1, with D possibly being TRBD1 (5 bases). V lost 0 bases and J 4 bases, leaving 10 bases between the germline ends. CDR3 length: 15 amino acids. Per germline, CDR1 LGHNA and CDR2 YSLEER. The CDR3 DNA sequence: TGCGCCAGCAGCCAAGACCGGTCAGGGTACAATGAGCAGTTCTTC. It codes for CASSQDRSGYNEQFF.

The J gene is TRBJ1-1, the V gene TRBV19; unclear D gene. V shed 8 bases and J shed 11 bases, with 24 bases lying between them. The CDR3 extends over 14 amino acids. From germline, CDR1 is LNHDA and CDR2 SQIVND (reference sequence). The DNA of the CDR3 is TGTGCCAGTGGTACGTCCGGCAGGACCCCCGGCGCTTTCTTT. Translated: CASGTSGRTPGAFF.

The CDR3 loop is CASSLGGASYTF. The CDR3 DNA reads TGTGCCAGCAGCCTCGGGGGCGCAAGCTACACCTTC. J is TRBJ1-2 and V is TRBV7-9; D is perhaps TRBD1 (6 bases). Trimming pared 5 bases from V and 9 bases from J, leaving 13 bases between. The CDR3 is 12 amino acids. The germline V gene encodes CDR1 SEHNR and CDR2 FQNEAQ (reference sequence).